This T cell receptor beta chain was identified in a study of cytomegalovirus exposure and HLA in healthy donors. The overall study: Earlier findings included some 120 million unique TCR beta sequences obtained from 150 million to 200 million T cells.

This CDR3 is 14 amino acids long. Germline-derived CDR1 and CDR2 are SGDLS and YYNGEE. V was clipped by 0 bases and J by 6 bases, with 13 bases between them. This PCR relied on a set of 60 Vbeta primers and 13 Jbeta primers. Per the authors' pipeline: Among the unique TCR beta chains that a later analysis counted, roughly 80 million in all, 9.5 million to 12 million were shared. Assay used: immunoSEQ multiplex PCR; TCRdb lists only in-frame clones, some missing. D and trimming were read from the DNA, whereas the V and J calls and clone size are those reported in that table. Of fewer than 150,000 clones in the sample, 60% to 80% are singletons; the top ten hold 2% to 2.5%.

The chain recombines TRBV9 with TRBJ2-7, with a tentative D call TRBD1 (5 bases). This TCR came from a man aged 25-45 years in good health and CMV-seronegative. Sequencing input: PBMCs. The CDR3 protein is CASSVEVREGEQYF. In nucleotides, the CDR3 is TGTGCCAGCAGCGTAGAAGTCAGGGAAGGCGAGCAGTACTTC. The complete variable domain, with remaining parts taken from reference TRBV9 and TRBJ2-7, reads DSGVTQTPKHLITATGQRVTLRCSPRSGDLSVYWYQQSLDQGLQFLIQYYNGEERAKGNILERFSAQQFPDLHSELNLSSLELGDSALYFCASSVEVREGEQYFGPGTRLTVT.